The present TCR beta chain was sequenced within a study of blood T cell repertoires in COVID-19 (TCRdb year 2020). Regarding the study in general: The collaborator samples originated in the United States, Italy and Spain and spanned the acute and convalescent phases of COVID-19. A de-identified subject ID, COVID-19 status, age in years and sex were almost always included in the sample metadata. The samples were drawn from two sources: the first 160 participants of the ongoing ImmuneRACE study, and 1,254 subjects contributed by 6 global collaborators. The repertoires were released in a freely available public database meant as a resource for research on the immune response to SARS-CoV-2. Where HLA class I and class II types were available, the types were taken from metadata supplied by the sample provider, not from assay-based typing. Subjects who had been exposed to COVID-19, were actively infected with it, or had recovered from it provided the deeply sampled blood TCRbeta repertoires that made up the dataset. The material from the prospective study consisted of cDNA or gDNA derived from T cells, B-cell-depleted T cells, or PBMCs. Overall study outcomes, separate from this receptor: The quantity of clinical and demographic metadata differed by source and by participant and was supplied without curation.

Comments on this clone: Its recognized antigen is unknown. Per-base qualities were not stored, and no clone one base away is much larger.

TCRbeta CDR3 regions were amplified from genomic DNA using the immunoSEQ Assay, a bias-controlled multiplex PCR. Concerning the study's data processing: Nucleated cell counts per sample were estimated from amplification of reference gene primers within the assay. To quantify the absolute abundance of each unique TCRbeta CDR3 rearrangement, sequence reads were collapsed and filtered. Productive Simpson clonality was computed per sample as the square root of Simpson's diversity index over productive rearrangements. Drawn from immuneACCESS, this table holds only the in-frame rearrangements with V and J called that TCRdb kept. Clones are partly lost; checked studies trace under half to an unresolved V gene and leave the rest unexplained. V and J calls and clone size are those listed in that table; D and trimming were worked out from the DNA. This sample comprises about 24,000 clones, around 90% of them detected only once. The ten largest clones represent around 29% of the sample.

Whole blood was collected in K2EDTA tubes by collaborating institutions according to the institutions' own protocols. For TCRbeta analysis, collaborators shipped samples in one of three forms: frozen whole blood, isolated PBMCs, or DNA extracted from either of those sample types. V loses 0 bases of germline sequence and J loses 4 bases, and the interval between the two ends is 12 bases. Its CDR3 holds 15 amino acids, cysteine through phenylalanine. CDR3 DNA only is kept here, 45 bases in frame from base 1. For CDR1 and CDR2, the germline V gene lists MNHNS and SASEGT. This TCR was recovered from a woman in her sixties or seventies with active COVID-19. The rearrangement combines TRBV6-1 with TRBJ1-2; TRBD1 is perhaps the D gene, given 5 matching bases. The sequenced material came from peripheral blood. The nucleotides are TGTGCCAGCAGTGAAGCTCGACAGTTGAGCTATGGCTACACCTTC. Its protein reads: CASSEARQLSYGYTF.